The source of this T cell receptor beta chain is a study of regulatory T cells in long-lasting Graves disease. The wider study: Newly diagnosed Graves' patients had under 3 months of antithyroid drugs. Findings and limits, study-wide: Persistent disease samples used TRBV28, TRBJ1-2 and TRBJ2-5 preferentially.

The sample's time point: newly diagnosed GD, antithyroid drugs for less than 3 months. Extracted PBMC RNA gave rise to the TCR library. The CDR3 totals 13 residues. Between the trimmed V and J ends, which lost 1 base and 6 bases, there was a span of 6 bases. Assembly of TCR beta libraries relied on iRepertoire HTBI primers together with Arm-PCR of CDR3 regions. TCRdb re-called the multiplex PCR reads through MiXCR, storing one row per CDR3 protein. The table lists around 250,000 distinct CDR3 sequences, about 19% of them singletons. This clonotype showed up just once. Its antigen is still unknown. The material sequenced was peripheral blood mononuclear cells (PBMCs), taken at new diagnosis, from a patient treated with antithyroid drugs. The chain has TRBV12-3 or TRBV12-4 and TRBJ2-2; no clear D gene. This sequence originates from a female donor with Graves disease. For the CDR3, the DNA is TGTGCCAGCAGTTTAGTGTCAGCCGGGGAGCTGTTTTTT. Protein: CASSLVSAGELFF.